The entry that follows covers one TCR beta chain sequence. Its antigen is still unknown. Its ends do not fully match the called genes, so a read error is possible. A patient was excluded if there was uncontrolled infection, other autoimmune disease, pregnancy or lactation. Diagnosis rested on symptoms, serum thyroxine and TRAb, thyroid ultrasound, and orbital computed tomography. The sample originates from a study of T cells in Graves' hyperthyroidism and ophthalmopathy. Overall study context: Any treatment followed the collection of peripheral blood at initial diagnosis.

Amplified TCR beta CDR3 regions came from RNA transcripts. The study used the HTBI primer set for a first-round RT-PCR of the TCR CDR3. TCRdb re-derived calls from the multiplex PCR reads in MiXCR, one entry per CDR3 protein. The sample has about 690,000 distinct CDR3 sequences, 15% to 20% seen once; the top ten hold 15%. This CDR3 is built from 16 residues. CDR1 is SGHAT, CDR2 FQNNGV, per germline. Notes on the study in general: Researchers report that a 13 V-J model separated ophthalmopathy from stable hyperthyroidism.

This receptor was identified in a man aged 50-59 years with Graves' hyperthyroidism. The sequencing sample was made of blood. This chain joins TRBV11-2 and TRBJ2-7; D is possibly TRBD1 or TRBD2 (7 bases each). CDR3 in amino acids: CASSGQGGVIFYERYF. CDR3 sequence (DNA): TGTGCCAGCAGCGGCCAGGGGGGGGTTATCTTCTACGAGCGGTACTTC.